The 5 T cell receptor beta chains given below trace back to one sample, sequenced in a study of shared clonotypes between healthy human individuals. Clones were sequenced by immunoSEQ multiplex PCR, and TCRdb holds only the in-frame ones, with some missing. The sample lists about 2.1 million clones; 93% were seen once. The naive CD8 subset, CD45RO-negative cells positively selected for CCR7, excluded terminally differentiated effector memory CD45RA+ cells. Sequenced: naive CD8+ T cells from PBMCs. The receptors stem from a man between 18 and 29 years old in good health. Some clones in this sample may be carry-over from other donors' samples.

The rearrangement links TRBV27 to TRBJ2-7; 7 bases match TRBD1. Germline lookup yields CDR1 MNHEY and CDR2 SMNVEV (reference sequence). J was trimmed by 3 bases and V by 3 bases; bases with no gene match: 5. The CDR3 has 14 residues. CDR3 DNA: TGTGCCAGCAGTTTTGCCCGGACAGGCTACGAGCAGTACTTC. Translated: CASSFARTGYEQYF.

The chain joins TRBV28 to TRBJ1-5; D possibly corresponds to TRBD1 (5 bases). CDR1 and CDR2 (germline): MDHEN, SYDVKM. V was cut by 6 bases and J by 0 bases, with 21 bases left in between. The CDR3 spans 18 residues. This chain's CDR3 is CASRKGDGVYYSNQPQHF. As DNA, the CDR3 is TGTGCCAGCAGGAAAGGGGACGGAGTCTATTATAGCAATCAGCCCCAGCATTTT.

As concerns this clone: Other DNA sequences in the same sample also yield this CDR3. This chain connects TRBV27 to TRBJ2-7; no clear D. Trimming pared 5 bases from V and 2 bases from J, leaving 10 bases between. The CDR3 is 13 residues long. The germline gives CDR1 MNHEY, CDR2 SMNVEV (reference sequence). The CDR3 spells CASSLGTTYEQYF. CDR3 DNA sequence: TGTGCCAGCAGTCTAGGCACAACCTACGAGCAGTACTTC.

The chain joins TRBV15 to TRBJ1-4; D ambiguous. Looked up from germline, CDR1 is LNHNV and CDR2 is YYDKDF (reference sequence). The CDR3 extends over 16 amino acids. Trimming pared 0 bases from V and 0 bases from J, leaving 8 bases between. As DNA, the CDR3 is TGTGCCACCAGCAGAGATGTTATCGCAACTAATGAAAAACTGTTTTTT. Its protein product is CATSRDVIATNEKLFF.

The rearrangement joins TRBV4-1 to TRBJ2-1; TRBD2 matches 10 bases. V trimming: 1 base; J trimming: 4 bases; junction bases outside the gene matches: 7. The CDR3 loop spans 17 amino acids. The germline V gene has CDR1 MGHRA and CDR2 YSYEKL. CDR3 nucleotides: TGCGCCAGCAGCCAAGTTCTAGCGGGAGTTATGTACAATGAGCAGTTCTTC. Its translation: CASSQVLAGVMYNEQFF.